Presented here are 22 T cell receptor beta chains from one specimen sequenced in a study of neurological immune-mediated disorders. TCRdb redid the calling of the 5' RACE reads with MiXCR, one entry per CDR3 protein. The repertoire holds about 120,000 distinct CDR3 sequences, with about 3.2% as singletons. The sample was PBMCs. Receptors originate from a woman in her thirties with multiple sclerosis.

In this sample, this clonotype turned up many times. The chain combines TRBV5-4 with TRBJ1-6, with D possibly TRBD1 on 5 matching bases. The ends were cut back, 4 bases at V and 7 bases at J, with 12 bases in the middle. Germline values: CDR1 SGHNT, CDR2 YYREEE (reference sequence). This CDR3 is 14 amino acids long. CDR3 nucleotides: TGTGCCAGCAGCCCCGGGACGGTGAATTCACCCCTCCACTTT. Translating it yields CASSPGTVNSPLHF.

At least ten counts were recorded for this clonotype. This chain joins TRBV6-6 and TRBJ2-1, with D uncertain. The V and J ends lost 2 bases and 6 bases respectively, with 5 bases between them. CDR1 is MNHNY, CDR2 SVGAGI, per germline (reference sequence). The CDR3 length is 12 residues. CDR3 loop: CASSYGVNEQFF. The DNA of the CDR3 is TGTGCCAGCAGTTACGGGGTCAATGAGCAGTTCTTC.

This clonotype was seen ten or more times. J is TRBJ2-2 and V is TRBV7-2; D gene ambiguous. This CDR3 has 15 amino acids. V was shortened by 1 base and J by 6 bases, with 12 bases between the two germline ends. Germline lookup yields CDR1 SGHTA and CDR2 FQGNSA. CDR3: CASSLVGDLAGELFF. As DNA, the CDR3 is TGTGCCAGCAGCTTAGTGGGCGATCTAGCCGGGGAGCTGTTTTTT.

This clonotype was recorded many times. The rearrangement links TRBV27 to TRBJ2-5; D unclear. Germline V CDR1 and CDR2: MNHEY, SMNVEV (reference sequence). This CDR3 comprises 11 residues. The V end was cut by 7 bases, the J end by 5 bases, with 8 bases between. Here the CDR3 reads CASKKWETQYF. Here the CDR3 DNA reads TGTGCCAGCAAGAAGTGGGAGACCCAGTACTTC.

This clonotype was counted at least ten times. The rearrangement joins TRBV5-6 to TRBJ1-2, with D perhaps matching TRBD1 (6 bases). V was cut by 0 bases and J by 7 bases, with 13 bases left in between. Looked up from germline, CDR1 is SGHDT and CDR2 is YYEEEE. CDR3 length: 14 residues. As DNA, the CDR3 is TGTGCCAGCAGCTTGGGTCTACAGGGTTCTGGCTACACCTTC. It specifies CASSLGLQGSGYTF.

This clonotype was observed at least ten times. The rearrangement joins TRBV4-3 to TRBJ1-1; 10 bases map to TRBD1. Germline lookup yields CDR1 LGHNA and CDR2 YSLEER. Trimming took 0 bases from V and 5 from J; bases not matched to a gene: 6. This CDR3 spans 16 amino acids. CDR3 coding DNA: TGCGCCAGCAGCCAAGATGACAGGGGGCCGGGGACTGAAGCTTTCTTT. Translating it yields CASSQDDRGPGTEAFF.

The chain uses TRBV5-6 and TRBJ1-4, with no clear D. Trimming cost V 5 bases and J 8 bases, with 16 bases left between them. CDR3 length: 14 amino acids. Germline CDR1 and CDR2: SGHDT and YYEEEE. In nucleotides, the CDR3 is TGTGCCAGCAGTTATAGAGATTTAGGAGAAAAACTGTTTTTT. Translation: CASSYRDLGEKLFF.

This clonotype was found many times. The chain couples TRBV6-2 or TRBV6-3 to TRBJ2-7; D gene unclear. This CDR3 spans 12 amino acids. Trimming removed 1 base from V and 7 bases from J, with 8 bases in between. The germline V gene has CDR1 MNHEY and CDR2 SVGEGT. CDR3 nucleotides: TGTGCCAGCAGTTACTTAACGTCTGAGCAGTACTTC. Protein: CASSYLTSEQYF.

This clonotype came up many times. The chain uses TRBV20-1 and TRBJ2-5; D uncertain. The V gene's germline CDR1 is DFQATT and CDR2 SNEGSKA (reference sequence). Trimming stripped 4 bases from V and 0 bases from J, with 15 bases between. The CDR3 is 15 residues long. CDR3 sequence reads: CSANPTRGNQETQYF. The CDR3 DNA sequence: TGCAGTGCTAACCCCACCCGAGGAAACCAAGAGACCCAGTACTTC.

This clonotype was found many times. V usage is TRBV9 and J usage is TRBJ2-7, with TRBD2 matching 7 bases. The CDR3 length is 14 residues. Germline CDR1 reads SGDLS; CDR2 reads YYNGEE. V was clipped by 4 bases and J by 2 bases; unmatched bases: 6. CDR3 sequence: CASSLADSTYEQYF. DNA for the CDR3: TGTGCCAGCAGCCTAGCGGACTCCACCTACGAGCAGTACTTC.

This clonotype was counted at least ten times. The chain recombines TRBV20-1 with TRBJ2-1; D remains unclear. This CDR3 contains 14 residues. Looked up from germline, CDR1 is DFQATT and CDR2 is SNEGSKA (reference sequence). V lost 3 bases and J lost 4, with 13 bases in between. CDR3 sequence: CSASIPPSYNEQFF. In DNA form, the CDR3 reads TGCAGTGCTAGCATCCCCCCGAGTTACAATGAGCAGTTCTTC.

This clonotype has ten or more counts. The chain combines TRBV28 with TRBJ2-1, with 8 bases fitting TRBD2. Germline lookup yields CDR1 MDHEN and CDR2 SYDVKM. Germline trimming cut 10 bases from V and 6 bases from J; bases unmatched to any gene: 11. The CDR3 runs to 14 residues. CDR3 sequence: CATHAQRETNEQFF. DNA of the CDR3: TGTGCCACCCACGCCCAGCGGGAGACCAATGAGCAGTTCTTC. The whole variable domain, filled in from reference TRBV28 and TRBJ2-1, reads DVKVTQSSRYLVKRTGEKVFLECVQDMDHENMFWYRQDPGLGLRLIYFSYDVKMKEKGDIPEGYSVSREKKERFSLILESASTNQTSMYLCATHAQRETNEQFFGPGTRLTVL.

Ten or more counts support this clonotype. The CDR3 DNA follows: TGCAGTGCCAACCAAGAGACCCAGTACTTC. This translates into CSANQETQYF. The chain links TRBV20-1 to TRBJ2-5; D is ambiguous. Germline V gives CDR1 DFQATT, CDR2 SNEGSKA (reference sequence). The CDR3 runs to 10 residues. V gave up 6 bases and J gave up 0 bases, with 2 bases separating them.

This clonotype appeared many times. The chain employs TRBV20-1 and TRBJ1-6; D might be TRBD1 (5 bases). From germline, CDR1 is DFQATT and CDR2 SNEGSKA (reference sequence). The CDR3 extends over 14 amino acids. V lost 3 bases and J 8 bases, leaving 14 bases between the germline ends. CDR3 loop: CSARGVGIHSPLHF. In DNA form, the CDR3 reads TGCAGTGCTAGGGGGGTTGGGATTCATTCACCCCTCCACTTT.

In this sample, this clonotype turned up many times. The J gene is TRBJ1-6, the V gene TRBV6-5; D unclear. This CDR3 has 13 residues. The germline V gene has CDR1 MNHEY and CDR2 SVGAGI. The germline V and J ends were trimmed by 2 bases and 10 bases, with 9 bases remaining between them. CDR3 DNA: TGTGCCAGCAGTTACAGGGTAGGGTCACCCCTCCACTTT. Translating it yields CASSYRVGSPLHF.

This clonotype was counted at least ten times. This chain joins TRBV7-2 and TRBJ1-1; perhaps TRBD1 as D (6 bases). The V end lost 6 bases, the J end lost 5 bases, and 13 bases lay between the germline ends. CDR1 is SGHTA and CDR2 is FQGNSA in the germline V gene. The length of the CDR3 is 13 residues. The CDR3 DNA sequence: TGTGCCAGCAGGGGGGCCGGCGATACTGAAGCTTTCTTT. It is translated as CASRGAGDTEAFF.

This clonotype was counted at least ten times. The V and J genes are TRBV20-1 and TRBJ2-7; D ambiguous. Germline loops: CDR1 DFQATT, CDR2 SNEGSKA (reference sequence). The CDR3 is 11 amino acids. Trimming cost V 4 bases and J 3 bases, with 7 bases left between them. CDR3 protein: CSANVGYEQYF. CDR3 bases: TGCAGTGCTAACGTCGGCTACGAGCAGTACTTC.

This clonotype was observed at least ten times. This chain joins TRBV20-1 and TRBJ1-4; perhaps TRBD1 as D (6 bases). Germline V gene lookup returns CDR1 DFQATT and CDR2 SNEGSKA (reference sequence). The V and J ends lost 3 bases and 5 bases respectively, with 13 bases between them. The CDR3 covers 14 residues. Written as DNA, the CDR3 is TGCAGTGCTAGGGGGACACGGCGAAATGAAAAACTGTTTTTT. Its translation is CSARGTRRNEKLFF.

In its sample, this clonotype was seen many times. CDR3 DNA: TGCAGTGCTAGAGATTTGCAGACTCGTAATGAGCAGTTCTTC. This sequence encodes CSARDLQTRNEQFF. This chain joins TRBV20-1 and TRBJ2-1; no definite D call. CDR1 is DFQATT, CDR2 SNEGSKA, per germline (reference sequence). This CDR3 is 14 amino acids long. V lost 0 bases and J 7 bases, leaving 13 bases between the germline ends.

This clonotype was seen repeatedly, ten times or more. The DNA of the CDR3 is TGTGCCAGCAGTAGACTAGCGGGAGGGCTCACCGGGGAGCTGTTTTTT. Its translation is CASSRLAGGLTGELFF. This chain uses TRBV7-2 with TRBJ2-2, with TRBD2 matching 14 bases. Germline CDR1 and CDR2: SGHTA and FQGNSA. The CDR3 runs to 16 residues. After removal of 6 bases from V and 4 bases from J, the junction contained 4 bases not matched to a gene.

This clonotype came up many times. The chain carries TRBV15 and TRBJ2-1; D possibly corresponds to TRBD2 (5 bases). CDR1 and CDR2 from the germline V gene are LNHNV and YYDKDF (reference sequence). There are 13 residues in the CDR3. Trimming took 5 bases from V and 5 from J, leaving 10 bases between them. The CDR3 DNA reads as TGTGCCACCAGCGCCTCGACTAACAATGAGCAGTTCTTC. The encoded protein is CATSASTNNEQFF.

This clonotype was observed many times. The CDR3 is CASSRGEAISPSTEAFF. The CDR3 DNA is TGTGCCAGCAGCCGGGGCGAGGCAATCTCCCCTAGCACTGAAGCTTTCTTT. The V call is TRBV7-2, the J call TRBJ1-1; D may be TRBD1 (5 bases). The length of the CDR3 is 17 residues. The germline V and J ends were trimmed by 5 bases and 4 bases, with 23 bases remaining between them. Germline V gene lookup returns CDR1 SGHTA and CDR2 FQGNSA.